This T cell receptor (beta chain) was retrieved from a study of PD-1 blockade in classical Hodgkin lymphoma. Study-level results: Baseline diversity was lower in partial responders and progressors than complete responders. Diversity in CD4+ TCRs, unlike that measured in CD8+ TCRs, had risen significantly by C4D1. Exclusion covered patients beginning nivolumab under 1 year post-ASCT. Factors driving the repertoire differences, possibly disease activity or prior therapy, remain undefined.

The time point was: cycle 4 day 1 (C4D1), after five to seven weeks of nivolumab. In every patient, relapse followed autologous stem cell transplantation, while exposure to brentuximab vedotin differed. Measured with immunoSEQ multiplex PCR; TCRdb has only the in-frame clones, and not every one. The table shows over 50,000 clones, with nearly 90% occurring only once. V shed 10 bases and J shed 8 bases, with 18 bases lying between them. Germline loops: CDR1 SNHLY, CDR2 FYNNEI. This CDR3 is built from 14 residues. Worth noting for this clone: What it recognizes is unknown.

The sequenced sample was peripheral blood mononuclear cells (PBMCs), obtained before the fourth cycle of nivolumab. This receptor was taken from a human donor with classical Hodgkin lymphoma. This chain uses TRBV2 with TRBJ1-6; D not certain. CDR3 bases: TGTGCCATACGACCCGGGCAGTCGTATTCACCCCTCCACTTT. Its protein is CAIRPGQSYSPLHF.